A single T cell receptor (beta chain) is shown here with its context. Its antigen is unknown. They isolated at least 6 million PBMCs from each sample. The data were obtained in a study of blood T cells in healthy people across ages. Study-level information: Template switching recovered approximately one barcoded beta molecule for every two T cells. The study, taken as a whole, reports: Naive T cell percentage and TCR beta diversity correlated strongly.

For the second PCR, which ran for about 6 to 11 cycles, a sample-barcoded 5' primer and a J-beta primer mix were used. All cDNA molecules were each tagged by a template-switch adaptor with 12 random nucleotides. TCRdb fed the 5' RACE reads into MiXCR, producing one record per CDR3 protein. The data hold more than 700,000 distinct CDR3 sequences, with about 46% observed a single time. Trimming took 2 bases from V and 3 from J, leaving 16 bases between them. The germline V gene encodes CDR1 SGHTA and CDR2 FQGNSA. The CDR3 extends over 17 amino acids. The sequence was obtained from a man at least 80 years old in good health. The rearrangement joins TRBV7-2 to TRBJ2-2; D gene unclear. Sequencing used blood. The CDR3 reads CASSLRGSLQDTGELFF. The CDR3 DNA reads as TGTGCCAGCAGCTTACGTGGGTCTCTCCAAGACACCGGGGAGCTGTTTTTT.